The 32 T cell receptor beta chains presented below share a single source sample, sequenced in a study of immune evolution from preneoplasia to lung adenocarcinoma. Libraries were prepared by immunoSEQ multiplex PCR; TCRdb keeps only in-frame clonotypes and omits some of them. The sample shows 3,500 to 4,500 clones, 65% to 90% of them seen only once. The sequenced sample consisted of FFPE invasive lung adenocarcinoma tissue. These receptors all come from a person between 45 and 65 years old with lung adenocarcinoma.

The rearrangement joins TRBV5-4 to TRBJ1-1, with 9 positions matching TRBD1. CDR3 size: 16 residues. Germline V gives CDR1 SGHNT, CDR2 YYREEE (reference sequence). After removal of 0 bases from V and 10 bases from J, the junction contained 13 bases not matched to a gene. CDR3 protein: CASSLGGSGQGVRAFF. The CDR3 region has the DNA TGTGCCAGCAGCTTGGGGGGGTCGGGACAGGGTGTCAGAGCTTTCTTT. The variable domain in full, completed from reference TRBV5-4 and TRBJ1-1, reads ETGVTQSPTHLIKTRGQQVTLRCSSQSGHNTVSWYQQALGQGPQFIFQYYREEENGRGNFPPRFSGLQFPNYSSELNVNALELDDSALYLCASSLGGSGQGVRAFFGQGTRLTVV.

J is TRBJ1-1 and V is TRBV19; TRBD1 matches at 8 bases. J was trimmed by 1 base and V by 7 bases; bases with no gene match: 5. This CDR3 has 14 residues. Germline V gives CDR1 LNHDA, CDR2 SQIVND (reference sequence). The CDR3 DNA reads as TGTGCCAGTAAAAAGGACAGGGCGAACACTGAAGCTTTCTTT. It encodes CASKKDRANTEAFF.

The chain recombines TRBV25-1 with TRBJ2-2; the D gene is possibly TRBD1 (6 bases). Looked up from germline, CDR1 is MGHDK and CDR2 is SYGVNS. This CDR3 has 15 amino acids. Deletions cut 2 bases from V and 1 base from J, with 8 bases between. CDR3 coding DNA: TGTGCCAGCAGTGAACTACAGGGGAACACCGGGGAGCTGTTTTTT. It codes for CASSELQGNTGELFF.

V usage is TRBV9 and J usage is TRBJ1-5; possibly TRBD1 for D (5 bases). Trimming removed 0 bases at V and 7 bases at J, with 11 bases between. CDR3 length equals 14 residues. From germline, CDR1 is SGDLS and CDR2 YYNGEE. As DNA, the CDR3 is TGTGCCAGCAGCGTAGGTGGGGGGGACCAGCCCCAGCATTTT. This encodes CASSVGGGDQPQHF.

This chain links TRBV4-2 with TRBJ1-5; TRBD1 aligns across 8 bases. From germline, CDR1 is LGHNA and CDR2 YNFKEQ. The CDR3 runs 15 residues. V was pared by 0 bases and J by 7 bases, with 5 bases of the junction left unmatched. CDR3 region: CASSQDDRGGQPQHF. The CDR3 region has the DNA TGTGCCAGCAGCCAAGATGACAGGGGCGGGCAGCCCCAGCATTTT.

The chain has TRBV5-1 and TRBJ2-6, with a tentative D call TRBD2 (6 bases). V was shortened by 2 bases and J by 4 bases, with 16 bases between the two germline ends. The CDR3 has 17 residues. Germline values: CDR1 SGHRS, CDR2 YFSETQ. CDR3 residues: CASSLVLEGTGANVLTF. The CDR3 DNA reads as TGCGCCAGCAGCTTAGTTCTGGAGGGGACCGGGGCCAACGTCCTGACTTTC.

The V call is TRBV6-6, the J call TRBJ2-7; perhaps TRBD2 as D (7 bases). The CDR3 covers 14 residues. The ends were cut back, 5 bases at V and 6 bases at J, with 17 bases in the middle. In germline, CDR1 is MNHNY, CDR2 SVGAGI (reference sequence). CDR3 DNA sequence: TGTGCCAGCAGTGACCGGCGGGGGCCGGGCGAGCAGTACTTC. Translation gives CASSDRRGPGEQYF.

This chain links TRBV4-1 with TRBJ2-1; 7 bases fit TRBD1. The CDR3 runs 15 residues. Germline V gives CDR1 MGHRA, CDR2 YSYEKL. Trimming cost V 2 bases and J 5 bases; bases outside gene matches: 6. DNA of the CDR3: TGCGCCAGCAGCCAACACACAGGGGAAGACAATGAGCAGTTCTTC. Amino acid sequence: CASSQHTGEDNEQFF.

This sequence joins TRBV2 and TRBJ2-2; D may be TRBD1 (5 bases). V was shortened by 7 bases and J by 3 bases, with 12 bases between the two germline ends. This CDR3 has 14 amino acids. Germline assignment: CDR1 SNHLY and CDR2 FYNNEI. CDR3 amino acids: CASTVDSYTGELFF. The CDR3 DNA reads TGTGCCAGCACCGTCGACAGTTACACCGGGGAGCTGTTTTTT.

Comments on this clone: At one of its ends the junction is not consistent with the germline gene, which may arise from a read error. The chain is built from TRBV4-1 and TRBJ1-2; possibly TRBD1 for D (5 bases). The CDR3 is 12 residues long. Germline CDR1 MGHRA, CDR2 YSYEKL. CDR3 nucleotide sequence: TGCGCCAGCAGCCTACTCAGGGACGGCACGATCTTC. Residues: CASSLLRDGTIF.

The chain carries TRBV11-1 and TRBJ1-2, with unresolved D. Germline lookup yields CDR1 SGHAT and CDR2 FQDESV (reference sequence). Trimming stripped 5 bases from V and 4 bases from J, with 11 bases between. This CDR3 is built from 13 residues. Here the CDR3 DNA reads TGTGCCAGCAGCCCCACTGTATTCTATGGCTACACCTTC. This codes for CASSPTVFYGYTF.

This chain links TRBV7-2 with TRBJ2-5; perhaps TRBD2 as D (5 bases). V was trimmed by 3 bases and J by 7 bases, leaving 15 bases between them. CDR1 SGHTA and CDR2 FQGNSA come from the germline V gene. This CDR3 is 14 amino acids long. CDR3 bases: TGTGCCAGCAGCTTGGGGATAGGAAGCGGGACCCAGTACTTC. Encoded protein: CASSLGIGSGTQYF.

This clone was seen a few times. At the DNA level, this CDR3 is encoded by other sequences in the same sample as well. The V gene is TRBV5-1, the J gene TRBJ1-1; D call uncertain. V lost 0 bases and J 6 bases, leaving 6 bases between the germline ends. CDR3 length: 12 amino acids. CDR1 SGHRS and CDR2 YFSETQ come from the germline V gene. The CDR3 nucleotides are TGCGCCAGCAGCTTGGAAGGGTCTGAAGCTTTCTTT. Protein product: CASSLEGSEAFF.

This clone was counted once. V usage is TRBV2 and J usage is TRBJ2-1; D gene unclear. Germline V CDR1 and CDR2: SNHLY, FYNNEI. CDR3 length equals 15 residues. Trimming shortened V by 7 bases and J by 7 bases, and 20 bases separated the two germline ends. Here the CDR3 DNA reads TGTGCCAGCACCAGCCAAACCGGCCCCCGAAATGAGCAGTTCTTC. It yields the protein CASTSQTGPRNEQFF.

The gene calls are TRBV4-2 and TRBJ2-7; TRBD1 is a possible D gene (6 bases). Germline loops: CDR1 LGHNA, CDR2 YNFKEQ. This CDR3 contains 13 residues. V lost 1 base to trimming and J lost 5 bases, with 9 bases between them. The CDR3, as DNA: TGTGCCAGCAGCCAAGGGACAGAAGACGAGCAGTACTTC. Amino acid sequence: CASSQGTEDEQYF.

The V gene is TRBV4-1, the J gene TRBJ2-2, with D possibly TRBD2 on 7 matching bases. With 1 base removed from V and 7 bases from J, the gap between germline ends came to 22 bases. CDR3 length: 18 residues. The V gene's germline CDR1 is MGHRA and CDR2 YSYEKL. CDR3 loop: CASSQVVGKRRGHGELFF. CDR3 sequence (DNA): TGCGCCAGCAGCCAAGTTGTGGGGAAGCGGCGGGGGCACGGGGAGCTGTTTTTT.

This clone was seen a few times. The J gene is TRBJ1-2, the V gene TRBV5-1, with 9 bases identical to TRBD1. After removal of 4 bases from V and 6 bases from J, the junction contained 7 bases not matched to a gene. In germline, CDR1 is SGHRS, CDR2 YFSETQ. The CDR3 length is 14 residues. The CDR3 bases are TGCGCCAGCAGCGCATACGGACAGGGGCATGGCTACACCTTC. It encodes CASSAYGQGHGYTF.

The chain employs TRBV28 and TRBJ2-7; D is undetermined. CDR1 MDHEN and CDR2 SYDVKM come from the germline V gene. The CDR3 is 13 amino acids. Trimming took off 5 bases at V and 3 bases at J, with 11 bases between the two ends. As DNA, the CDR3 is TGTGCCAGCAGTAGGTACGGGTTCTACGAGCAGTACTTC. Translating gives CASSRYGFYEQYF.

The chain uses TRBV5-7 and TRBJ2-7; D perhaps matches TRBD1 (5 bases). TRBV5-7 is known as an ORF, though its function is uncertain. The CDR3 is made up of 14 amino acids. Deletions cut 0 bases from V and 2 bases from J, with 9 bases between. The CDR3 nucleotides are TGTGCCAGCAGCTTGGGGGCAGGGCCCTACGAGCAGTACTTC. Protein sequence: CASSLGAGPYEQYF.

V usage is TRBV4-1 and J usage is TRBJ2-7, with D hard to call. Germline CDR1 and CDR2: MGHRA and YSYEKL. Trimming removed 0 bases from V and 4 bases from J, with 16 bases in between. The CDR3 has 16 amino acids. The CDR3: CASSQDISIYSYEQYF. In DNA, the CDR3 is TGCGCCAGCAGCCAAGATATCAGTATATATTCTTACGAGCAGTACTTC.

This clone occurred a few times. The CDR3 spells CASSPQGAPSYNEQFF. CDR3 DNA sequence: TGTGCCAGCAGCCCACAGGGGGCGCCCTCCTACAATGAGCAGTTCTTC. This chain uses TRBV14 with TRBJ2-1, with 9 bases fitting TRBD1. Germline values: CDR1 SGHDN, CDR2 FVKESK. The CDR3 spans 16 residues. Trimming at V came to 4 bases and at J to 0 bases, leaving 4 bases not matched to a gene.

The J gene is TRBJ2-3, the V gene TRBV7-8; unclear D gene. The CDR3 is made up of 11 amino acids. Deletions cut 3 bases from V and 6 bases from J, with 4 bases between. Germline V gene sequence: CDR1 SGHVS, CDR2 FQNEAQ. CDR3 region: CASSFGDTQYF. CDR3 DNA: TGTGCCAGCAGCTTCGGGGATACGCAGTATTTT.

Turning to this clone: The same CDR3 is also encoded by other DNA sequences in this sample. The rearrangement links TRBV6-5 to TRBJ2-2; D is ambiguous. This CDR3 is 12 amino acids long. V was trimmed by 9 bases and J by 4 bases, leaving 9 bases between them. Germline lookup yields CDR1 MNHEY and CDR2 SVGAGI. The CDR3 loop is CASTDSTGELFF. The CDR3 nucleotides are TGTGCCAGTACCGACTCCACCGGGGAGCTGTTTTTT.

J is TRBJ1-1 and V is TRBV29-1; D is unresolved. Germline V CDR1 and CDR2: SQVTM, ANQGSEA. Between the trimmed V and J ends, which lost 5 bases and 0 bases, there was a span of 16 bases. This CDR3 contains 15 residues. The CDR3 here is CSVRLGWAMNTEAFF. The DNA of the CDR3 is TGCAGCGTTCGACTCGGATGGGCCATGAACACTGAAGCTTTCTTT.

This sequence joins TRBV25-1 and TRBJ1-2; D remains ambiguous. The V and J ends lost 0 bases and 3 bases respectively, with 5 bases between them. CDR1 and CDR2 (germline): MGHDK, SYGVNS. CDR3 length equals 13 residues. CDR3 protein: CASSEYGDYGYTF. The CDR3 DNA reads as TGTGCCAGCAGTGAATATGGGGACTATGGCTACACCTTC.

V usage is TRBV27 and J usage is TRBJ2-7; D gene ambiguous. The V end lost 2 bases, the J end lost 2 bases, and 10 bases lay between the germline ends. The CDR3 loop spans 14 amino acids. Germline CDR1 and CDR2: MNHEY and SMNVEV (reference sequence). The CDR3 DNA reads TGTGCCAGCAGTTTACTGGACGGTACCTACGAGCAGTACTTC. Protein sequence: CASSLLDGTYEQYF.

This chain links TRBV6-1 with TRBJ2-1, with a tentative D call TRBD1 (6 bases). This CDR3 region has 11 residues. The V and J ends lost 7 bases and 9 bases respectively, with 10 bases between them. Germline V gives CDR1 MNHNS, CDR2 SASEGT. The CDR3 bases are TGTGCCAGCATTCTAGGGGGTGAGCAGTTCTTC. It encodes CASILGGEQFF.

V is TRBV19 and J is TRBJ2-2, with TRBD2 matching 7 bases. The junction had 8 bases not matched to a gene; V was cut back by 5 bases and J by 5 bases. Germline V CDR1 and CDR2: LNHDA, SQIVND (reference sequence). The CDR3 extends over 15 amino acids. The CDR3 sequence: CASSPRLAATGELFF. CDR3 nucleotides: TGTGCCAGTAGTCCACGGCTAGCGGCTACCGGGGAGCTGTTTTTT.

This chain connects TRBV10-2 to TRBJ1-1; maybe TRBD1 (6 bases). Germline V CDR1 and CDR2: WSHSY, SAAADI. CDR3 length: 15 amino acids. V was shortened by 8 bases and J by 0 bases, with 16 bases between the two germline ends. The CDR3 region has the DNA TGCGCCAGCTCGTCCGGGAGGACAGTGAACACTGAAGCTTTCTTT. Translation: CASSSGRTVNTEAFF.

V gene TRBV28 combines with J gene TRBJ1-2; no clear D gene. The CDR3 runs 13 residues. Germline assignment: CDR1 MDHEN and CDR2 SYDVKM. Trimming pared 6 bases from V and 3 bases from J, leaving 11 bases between. The CDR3 DNA reads as TGTGCCAGCAGAGAAGGGCGCGACTATGGCTACACCTTC. It is translated as CASREGRDYGYTF.

V usage is TRBV5-1 and J usage is TRBJ1-1, with TRBD1 matching 8 bases. Unmatched junction bases numbered 2, after V lost 0 bases and J lost 4 bases. This CDR3 region has 14 residues. Germline V gives CDR1 SGHRS, CDR2 YFSETQ. CDR3 in DNA: TGCGCCAGCAGCTTGGTTCAGGGGGCCACTGAAGCTTTCTTT. It is translated as CASSLVQGATEAFF.

The J gene is TRBJ2-5, the V gene TRBV2; 9 bases line up with TRBD1. The CDR3 covers 14 residues. V shed 7 bases and J 4 bases; nucleotides not matched to a gene: 7. From germline, CDR1 is SNHLY and CDR2 FYNNEI. CDR3 amino acids: CASNLQGAGETQYF. In DNA form, the CDR3 reads TGTGCCAGCAACCTACAGGGGGCAGGAGAGACCCAGTACTTC.